These T cell receptor beta chains were read from a single sample in a study of blood T cells in healthy people across ages. Each CDR3 protein is one row after TCRdb ran MiXCR on the 5' RACE reads. Of under 2 million distinct CDR3 sequences detected, 30% to 40% appear once; the ten largest clones hold roughly 10%. Source material: blood. All receptors derive from a woman aged 25 to 39 in good health. The CDR3 runs from the conserved cysteine through the conserved F or W. The D gene is left open where the match is weak. Clone size is shown for a subset of rows, as once, few, many or a class of expanded clone.

CDR3nt	CDR3aa	d_gene	v_gene	abundance	j_gene
TGCAGTGCTAGTCCCCCAGGTCCAGATACGCAGTATTTT	CSASPPGPDTQYF	-	TRBV20-1	-	TRBJ2-3
TGTGCCAGCAGTCCCGTAACCTATAATTCACCCCTCCACTTT	CASSPVTYNSPLHF	-	TRBV11-2	once	TRBJ1-6
TGTGCCAGCAGTTCATCGGTCTCAACTAATGAAAAACTGTTTTTT	CASSSSVSTNEKLFF	-	TRBV28	-	TRBJ1-4
TGCAGCTCTAACCAGGGTTTTTTGGCGCAGTATTTT	CSSNQGFLAQYF	-	TRBV20-1	few	TRBJ2-3
TGCAGTGCTACTGACCCACAGGCGACCGGTGAGACCCAGTTCTTC	CSATDPQATGETQFF	-	TRBV20-1	-	TRBJ2-1
TGCAGTGCTAGAGGGGGGAATAGGTACGAGCAGTACTTC	CSARGGNRYEQYF	-	TRBV20-1	-	TRBJ2-7
TGTGCCACCAGCCCCCGACTAGCGGGAGTTCTTGAGCAGTTCTTC	CATSPRLAGVLEQFF	TRBD2	TRBV15	-	TRBJ2-1
TGTGCCAGCAGCCAAGGGCGGGCCCCCGTGATGGGGTATTTT	CASSQGRAPVMGYF	-	TRBV3-1	few	TRBJ2-3
TGCAGTGCTCAGTCCCTGGGCCCCTACGAGCAGTACTTC	CSAQSLGPYEQYF	-	TRBV20-1	few	TRBJ2-7
TGTGCCAGCAGCTTAGAATCAGCGAGCTCCTACAATGAGCAGTTCTTC	CASSLESASSYNEQFF	-	TRBV11-2	-	TRBJ2-1
TGTGCCACCAGCCCTCGGACAGGGGCGCTTTCCTACGAGCAGTACTTC	CATSPRTGALSYEQYF	TRBD1	TRBV15	few	TRBJ2-7
TGTGCCAGCAGCGCTGTCCCCGGGCCTACCTACGAGCAGTACTTC	CASSAVPGPTYEQYF	-	TRBV3-1	many	TRBJ2-7
TGTGCCAGCAGCTCCCGCGGGGGACCCCTCCACTTT	CASSSRGGPLHF	-	TRBV7-2	few	TRBJ1-6
TGTGCCAGCAGCTTAGCGGTTTTTCAGCCCCAGCATTTT	CASSLAVFQPQHF	-	TRBV7-8	few	TRBJ1-5
TGTGCCAGCAGCTTAGCGCCGGCAGGGCCAGATGGCTACACCTTC	CASSLAPAGPDGYTF	-	TRBV7-2	-	TRBJ1-2
TGTGCCAGCAGCCAAGAGGGGACAGGGATCTCACCCCTCCACTTT	CASSQEGTGISPLHF	TRBD1	TRBV3-1	few	TRBJ1-6
TGTGCCAGCAGCTTCGGGACAGACCTCTACGAGCAGTACTTC	CASSFGTDLYEQYF	TRBD1	TRBV9	few	TRBJ2-7
TGTGCCAGCAGCTTAGGGCGTGGTAGCGGGAGGGGTCAAGAGACCCAGTACTTC	CASSLGRGSGRGQETQYF	TRBD2	TRBV7-3	many	TRBJ2-5
TGTGCCAGCAGGAATGGACAGGTCTCCTACGAGCAGTACTTC	CASRNGQVSYEQYF	TRBD1	TRBV2	-	TRBJ2-7
TGCAGTGCTGAGGAAGTGGGAGGAGGCACAGATACGCAGTATTTT	CSAEEVGGGTDTQYF	-	TRBV20-1	few	TRBJ2-3
TGCGCCAGCCAGACAGGGATGAGCGATACGCAGTATTTT	CASQTGMSDTQYF	TRBD1	TRBV10-2	-	TRBJ2-3
TGCGCCAGCAGCTTGTCGGGACTAGCGGGCGCTTTTAGCACAGATACGCAGTATTTT	CASSLSGLAGAFSTDTQYF	TRBD2	TRBV5-1	-	TRBJ2-3
TGCAGCGTTGATTCAAGACTTTTCCAAGAGACCCAGTACTTC	CSVDSRLFQETQYF	-	TRBV29-1	-	TRBJ2-5
TGTGCCAGCAGCGGGGGGCCCGTCCCCTCCTACGAGCAGTACTTC	CASSGGPVPSYEQYF	-	TRBV6-1	-	TRBJ2-7
TGTGCCAGCAGCGTGGAGATCTGGCCGCAGTATTTT	CASSVEIWPQYF	-	TRBV9	many	TRBJ2-3
TGCGCCAGCAGCCTCGGGTCGGTTGGCTACACCTTC	CASSLGSVGYTF	-	TRBV4-1	many	TRBJ1-2
TGTGCCAGCAGTTCCCTGACAGGGGGAGACGGCTACACCTTC	CASSSLTGGDGYTF	TRBD1	TRBV27	few	TRBJ1-2
TGCGCCAGCAGCCCGACCCGGGGGATTACATACAATGAGCAGTTCTTC	CASSPTRGITYNEQFF	-	TRBV4-1	few	TRBJ2-1
TGTGCCAGCCCATCCGAAGAGACCCAGTACTTC	CASPSEETQYF	-	TRBV18	-	TRBJ2-5
TGCAGTGCTAGAGATGGGGGGGGTAGCGGGAGTTGGGAGCTGTTTTTT	CSARDGGGSGSWELFF	TRBD2	TRBV20-1	-	TRBJ2-2
TGTGCCAGCAGCCAAGATCGACTAGCGGGAGTGGGAGATACGCAGTATTTT	CASSQDRLAGVGDTQYF	TRBD2	TRBV3-1	-	TRBJ2-3